The 10 T cell receptor beta chains given below trace back to one sample, sequenced in a study of post-analysis software for immune sequencing data. Whole-study results and caveats: Patients showed TRBV5-6, TRBV5-1 and TRBV20-1 among 4 or 5 TRBV segments more frequent than in controls.

Unique molecular identifiers tagged the TCR beta cDNA libraries. TCRdb redid the calling of the PCR reads with MiXCR, one entry per CDR3 protein. The table lists 650,000 to 850,000 distinct CDR3 sequences, 35% to 55% of them singletons, with just under 5% in the top ten. Their cognate antigens are unknown. Sequencing used blood. The receptors shown here come from a girl aged 10 to 17 with multiple sclerosis.

This clonotype was counted only a few times. CDR3 residues: CASSYYGTGVSYEQYF. The CDR3 bases are TGTGCCAGCAGTTACTACGGGACAGGGGTTTCCTACGAGCAGTACTTC. The rearrangement joins TRBV6-5 to TRBJ2-7; TRBD1 agrees at 10 bases. This CDR3 is built from 16 residues. Germline assignment: CDR1 MNHEY and CDR2 SVGAGI. V lost 1 base to trimming and J lost 1 base; unmatched junction nucleotides: 4.

The genes are TRBV4-1 and TRBJ2-1; 8 bases agree with TRBD2. The CDR3 contains 16 residues. Trimming cost V 0 bases and J 0 bases; bases outside gene matches: 1. Germline-derived CDR1 and CDR2 are MGHRA and YSYEKL. Here the CDR3 reads CASSQETSVSYNEQFF. The DNA for the CDR3 is TGCGCCAGCAGCCAAGAGACTAGCGTCTCCTACAATGAGCAGTTCTTC.

This clonotype was found a few times. The junction shows a germline mismatch at one end, possibly a read error. The chain is built from TRBV4-2 and TRBJ2-5; D is perhaps TRBD2 (6 bases). Germline V gene lookup returns CDR1 LGHNA and CDR2 YNFKEQ. The CDR3 has 17 residues. CDR3 residues: CAGRRAAGTSLKETQYF. The CDR3 region has the DNA TGTGCCGGCAGGCGGGCAGCCGGGACTTCCCTTAAAGAGACCCAGTACTTC.

The CDR3: CASSLRTGGSYEQYF. The CDR3 nucleotides read TGTGCCAGCAGCCTGCGGACAGGGGGAAGTTACGAGCAGTACTTC. V is TRBV9 and J is TRBJ2-4; 10 nucleotides align to TRBD1. The last part of the DNA fits TRBJ2-7 better; the J call may be wrong. The germline CDR1 and CDR2 sequences are SGDLS and YYNGEE. The CDR3 spans 15 residues.

This clonotype showed up just a few times. DNA of the CDR3: TGTGCCAGCAGCCTAACCGTGAGCTCCTACGAGCAGTACTTC. Translating it yields CASSLTVSSYEQYF. This chain connects TRBV28 to TRBJ2-7; D remains ambiguous. The CDR3 consists of 14 residues. CDR1 is MDHEN, CDR2 SYDVKM, per germline. The V end lost 6 bases, the J end lost 0 bases, and 12 bases lay between the germline ends.

The gene calls are TRBV5-1 and TRBJ1-2; tentative D call: TRBD1 (5 bases). The CDR3 is 12 amino acids. V lost 7 bases to trimming and J lost 5 bases, with 12 bases between them. CDR1 and CDR2 (germline): SGHRS, YFSETQ. CDR3 sequence reads: CASGLGPYGYTF. CDR3 coding DNA: TGCGCCAGCGGATTGGGACCTTATGGCTACACCTTC.

This clonotype was seen a few times. The chain is built from TRBV29-1 and TRBJ2-1; 12 bases are a match to TRBD2. V gave up 4 bases and J gave up 15 bases; unmatched junction bases: 7. This CDR3 is built from 12 residues. Germline CDR1 SQVTM, CDR2 ANQGSEA. The chain's CDR3 is CSVGRLAGVRFF. CDR3 bases: TGCAGCGTTGGACGACTAGCGGGAGTACGGTTCTTC.

The CDR3 here is CASSQETVAVLAGGSYNEQFF. CDR3 DNA: TGTGCCAGCAGCCAAGAGACGGTTGCGGTCCTAGCGGGAGGATCCTACAATGAGCAGTTCTTC. The gene calls are TRBV14 and TRBJ2-1, with 11 bases that match TRBD2. The trim removed 0 bases at V and 1 base at J, leaving 14 bases unmatched. Germline values: CDR1 SGHDN, CDR2 FVKESK. This CDR3 has 21 amino acids.

This clonotype occurred a few times. The chain links TRBV20-1 to TRBJ2-4; no definite D call. V lost 3 bases and J lost 6, with 9 bases in between. The CDR3 runs to 12 residues. Germline CDR1 is DFQATT and CDR2 is SNEGSKA (reference sequence). The CDR3 here is CSARLRGNIQYF. The DNA of the CDR3 is TGCAGTGCTAGGTTGCGTGGAAACATTCAGTACTTC.

The chain combines TRBV12-3 or TRBV12-4 with TRBJ2-5; 8 bases line up with TRBD1. The CDR3 is 17 residues long. The V and J ends lost 0 bases and 5 bases, in that order; junction bases with no gene match: 11. CDR3 bases: TGTGCCAGCAGTTTAGCCCAGGGGGCAGGGCGAGGGGAGACCCAGTACTTC. Translating it yields CASSLAQGAGRGETQYF.